These T cell receptor beta chains were read from a single sample in a study of blood T cell repertoires in COVID-19. Produced via immunoSEQ multiplex PCR; TCRdb's table is partial and in-frame only. The sample lists about 240,000 clones, 70% to 80% seen once, with about 3.1% in the top ten. The sample comprised peripheral blood. The receptor set was obtained from a woman aged 80 or older with acute or convalescent COVID-19. Both conserved end residues are part of each CDR3. D genes are given only for firm matches. Where a row states a size, it is once, few, many or the class of an expanded clone; other rows omit it.

TRBJ1-2,once,TRBV27,NA,CASSFGGRAGYGYTF,TGTGCCAGCAGTTTCGGGGGGAGGGCGGGCTATGGCTACACCTTC
TRBJ1-6,NA,TRBV18,NA,CASSRSRGNSPLHF,TGTGCCAGCTCGAGGAGCAGAGGGAATTCACCCCTCCACTTT
TRBJ2-7,NA,TRBV5-4,NA,CASSRAGTGFYEQYF,TGTGCCAGCAGCCGAGCGGGGACAGGATTCTACGAGCAGTACTTC
TRBJ2-1,NA,TRBV9,TRBD1,CASSAGQGSYNEQFF,TGTGCCAGCAGCGCGGGACAGGGGTCCTACAATGAGCAGTTCTTC
TRBJ1-1,NA,TRBV27,NA,CASSLNAGVNTEAFF,TGTGCCAGCAGCCTCAACGCCGGGGTGAACACTGAAGCTTTCTTT
TRBJ1-5,NA,TRBV6-5,NA,CASRLRRVSNQPQHF,TGTGCCAGCAGATTGAGACGGGTCAGCAATCAGCCCCAGCATTTT
TRBJ2-3,NA,TRBV18,TRBD1,CASSPPGQVWDTDTQYF,TGTGCCAGCTCACCCCCCGGACAGGTTTGGGACACAGATACGCAGTATTTT
TRBJ2-2,NA,TRBV7-9,TRBD2,CASSPRTSQLNTGELFF,TGTGCCAGCAGCCCCCGGACTAGCCAATTGAACACCGGGGAGCTGTTTTTT
TRBJ2-7,NA,TRBV2,NA,CASSEKRGLYPYEQYF,TGTGCCAGCAGTGAAAAGAGAGGGTTATACCCCTACGAGCAGTACTTC
TRBJ1-3,NA,TRBV10-3,TRBD1,CAISPDQGAFSGNTIYF,TGTGCCATCAGTCCGGACCAGGGGGCCTTCTCTGGAAACACCATATATTTT
TRBJ1-4,NA,TRBV2,TRBD1,CASILDRGNEKLFF,TGTGCCAGCATACTGGACAGGGGCAATGAAAAACTGTTTTTT
TRBJ1-4,NA,TRBV2,NA,CASMAGQPNEKLFF,TGTGCCAGCATGGCCGGACAGCCTAATGAAAAACTGTTTTTT
TRBJ1-1,few,TRBV19,TRBD1,CASLPTGGTEAFF,TGTGCCAGTCTCCCGACAGGGGGGACTGAAGCTTTCTTT
TRBJ1-5,NA,TRBV2,NA,CASSLSPPSGQPQHF,TGTGCCAGCAGTCTTTCTCCCCCTTCGGGGCAGCCCCAGCATTTT
TRBJ1-1,few,TRBV12-3/TRBV12-4,NA,CASSFDTATEAFF,TGTGCCAGCAGTTTCGACACAGCCACTGAAGCTTTCTTT
TRBJ1-2,NA,TRBV27,NA,CASSLSSSGSGYTF,TGTGCCAGCAGTTTATCTTCCTCCGGTTCGGGCTACACCTTC
TRBJ2-7,NA,TRBV7-3,NA,CASSPGQNEQYF,TGTGCCAGCAGCCCGGGACAAAATGAGCAGTACTTC
TRBJ2-5,NA,TRBV29-1,TRBD1,CSVEDRSRGYQETQYF,TGCAGCGTTGAAGATCGTAGCAGGGGGTACCAAGAGACCCAGTACTTC
TRBJ2-2,NA,TRBV5-1,NA,CASSRDWYGGELFF,TGCGCCAGCAGCAGGGACTGGTATGGCGGGGAGCTGTTTTTT
TRBJ1-1,NA,TRBV4-2,TRBD1,CASSQGTGGLTEAFF,TGTGCCAGCAGCCAAGGGACAGGGGGCCTCACTGAAGCTTTCTTT
TRBJ1-6,once,TRBV30,TRBD1,CAWSVQGVSSPLHF,TGTGCCTGGAGTGTGCAGGGGGTGAGTTCACCCCTCCACTTT
TRBJ2-3,NA,TRBV15,NA,CATSTFRDTQYF,TGTGCCACCAGCACCTTCAGAGATACGCAGTATTTT
TRBJ2-5,NA,TRBV10-3,TRBD1,CAISRTGEETQYF,TGTGCCATCAGTAGGACAGGGGAAGAGACCCAGTACTTC
TRBJ2-3,NA,TRBV4-3,NA,CASSQGRGSDTQYF,TGCGCCAGCAGCCAAGGCCGGGGGTCAGATACGCAGTATTTT
TRBJ2-1,NA,TRBV18,TRBD2,CASSPGLAGKYNEQFF,TGTGCCAGCTCACCCGGCCTAGCGGGGAAATACAATGAGCAGTTCTTC
TRBJ2-1,NA,TRBV5-6,NA,CASSTRGQRSSYNEQFF,TGTGCCAGCAGCACACGAGGACAGCGGAGCTCCTACAATGAGCAGTTCTTC
TRBJ1-4,NA,TRBV2,TRBD1,CASSPRTGSNEKLFF,TGTGCCAGCAGTCCACGGACAGGGTCTAATGAAAAACTGTTTTTT
TRBJ2-7,few,TRBV10-3,TRBD2,CAIRALAGVGEQYF,TGTGCCATCAGGGCACTAGCGGGAGTCGGCGAGCAGTACTTC
TRBJ2-6,NA,TRBV2,TRBD1,CASTWDSPLFSSSGANVLTF,TGTGCCAGCACCTGGGACAGTCCCCTATTTTCAAGCTCTGGGGCCAACGTCCTGACTTTC
TRBJ1-5,NA,TRBV3-1/TRBV3-2,NA,CASSQGGGRVGQPQHF,TGTGCCAGCAGCCAAGGGGGAGGCAGGGTGGGGCAGCCCCAGCATTTT
TRBJ2-2,NA,TRBV3-1/TRBV3-2,NA,CASSLLGELFF,TGTGCCAGCAGCCTTCTCGGGGAGCTGTTTTTT
TRBJ1-2,NA,TRBV29-1,NA,CSVEVTTNGYTF,TGCAGCGTTGAGGTGACAACCAATGGCTACACCTTC
TRBJ2-3,NA,TRBV5-4,TRBD2,CASSFYSGGGDTQYF,TGTGCCAGCAGCTTTTATAGCGGGGGGGGAGATACGCAGTATTTT
TRBJ2-3,NA,TRBV7-9,TRBD2,CASSPGLAGTLNVDTQYF,TGTGCCAGCAGCCCCGGACTAGCGGGAACACTAAACGTCGATACGCAGTATTTT
TRBJ1-2,NA,TRBV6-6,NA,CASRLELDYGYTF,TGTGCCAGCAGACTCGAGTTAGACTATGGCTACACCTTC
TRBJ1-5,NA,TRBV2,NA,CASSVLPAGRQPQHF,TGTGCCAGCAGTGTCCTCCCGGCGGGACGTCAGCCCCAGCATTTT
TRBJ1-3,NA,TRBV9,NA,CASSVGQGLWGNTIYF,TGTGCCAGCAGCGTAGGTCAGGGACTTTGGGGAAACACCATATATTTT
TRBJ2-5,NA,TRBV11-1,TRBD1,CASSRDRGETQYF,TGTGCCAGCAGCCGGGACAGGGGAGAGACCCAGTACTTC
TRBJ1-6,NA,TRBV7-9,NA,CASSYQIHSPLHF,TGTGCCAGCAGCTATCAGATACATTCACCCCTCCACTTT
TRBJ2-7,NA,TRBV7-2,TRBD1,CASSPGQGMTYEQYF,TGTGCCAGCAGCCCAGGACAGGGGATGACCTACGAGCAGTACTTC
TRBJ1-4,NA,TRBV7-8,TRBD1,CASSPSGTGIEKLFF,TGTGCCAGCAGCCCCTCCGGGACAGGGATTGAAAAACTGTTTTTT
TRBJ1-1,NA,TRBV5-1,TRBD1,CASSPTGGSPEAFF,TGCGCCAGCAGCCCGACAGGGGGCAGCCCTGAAGCTTTCTTT
TRBJ1-2,NA,TRBV7-2,TRBD1,CASSSAGQVYGYTF,TGTGCCAGCAGCTCGGCGGGACAGGTCTATGGCTACACCTTC
TRBJ1-1,NA,TRBV6-4,TRBD1,CASSKQGARAAFF,TGTGCCAGCAGCAAACAGGGGGCGCGGGCTGCTTTCTTT
TRBJ1-4,NA,TRBV3-1/TRBV3-2,TRBD1,CASSPGTGGLVEKLFF,TGTGCCAGCAGCCCGGGGACAGGGGGTTTAGTTGAAAAACTGTTTTTT
TRBJ2-5,NA,TRBV9,NA,CASSLGGTLIPETQYF,TGTGCCAGCAGCTTAGGAGGGACTCTCATCCCAGAGACCCAGTACTTC
TRBJ2-1,NA,TRBV3-1/TRBV3-2,TRBD2,CASSHRLASSYNEQFF,TGTGCCAGCAGCCACAGACTAGCAAGCTCCTACAATGAGCAGTTCTTC
TRBJ2-7,NA,TRBV4-3,TRBD2,CASSQDSGGRTQYF,TGCGCCAGCAGCCAAGATAGCGGGGGGCGAACGCAGTACTTC
TRBJ1-2,few,TRBV7-9,NA,CASSLTASYGYTF,TGTGCCAGCAGCTTAACAGCTTCCTATGGCTACACCTTC
TRBJ1-6,NA,TRBV9,TRBD1,CASSVDRDRGSPLHF,TGTGCCAGCAGCGTGGACCGGGACAGGGGATCACCCCTCCACTTT
TRBJ1-1,NA,TRBV5-1,TRBD1,CASSKGQLNTEAFF,TGCGCCAGCAGCAAGGGACAGCTGAACACTGAAGCTTTCTTT
TRBJ2-7,NA,TRBV18,NA,CASSPEGVGTYEQYF,TGTGCCAGCTCACCAGAGGGCGTCGGAACCTACGAGCAGTACTTC
TRBJ2-1,NA,TRBV3-1/TRBV3-2,TRBD2,CASSQVTGGGSGEQFF,TGTGCCAGCAGCCAAGTCACCGGCGGGGGGTCGGGTGAGCAGTTCTTC
TRBJ1-3,NA,TRBV4-3,NA,CASSLRAGTGNTIYF,TGCGCCAGCAGTCTTCGAGCGGGGACTGGAAACACCATATATTTT
TRBJ1-2,few,TRBV3-1/TRBV3-2,NA,CASSPGPGAGGYTF,TGTGCCAGCAGCCCAGGGCCAGGGGCGGGCGGCTACACCTTC
TRBJ2-1,NA,TRBV10-2,NA,CASSLRSSMSYNEQFF,TGCGCCAGCAGCCTCAGGTCCTCAATGTCCTACAATGAGCAGTTCTTC
TRBJ2-1,few,TRBV18,TRBD2,CASSRTSGRNGEQFF,TGTGCCAGCTCGCGGACTAGCGGGAGAAACGGTGAGCAGTTCTTC
TRBJ2-5,many,TRBV2,NA,CASSAPEVQYF,TGTGCCAGCAGTGCCCCCGAGGTCCAGTACTTC
TRBJ1-2,few,TRBV6-5,TRBD1,CASSYLRTGGGYGYTF,TGTGCCAGCAGTTACTTAAGGACAGGGGGAGGATATGGCTACACCTTC